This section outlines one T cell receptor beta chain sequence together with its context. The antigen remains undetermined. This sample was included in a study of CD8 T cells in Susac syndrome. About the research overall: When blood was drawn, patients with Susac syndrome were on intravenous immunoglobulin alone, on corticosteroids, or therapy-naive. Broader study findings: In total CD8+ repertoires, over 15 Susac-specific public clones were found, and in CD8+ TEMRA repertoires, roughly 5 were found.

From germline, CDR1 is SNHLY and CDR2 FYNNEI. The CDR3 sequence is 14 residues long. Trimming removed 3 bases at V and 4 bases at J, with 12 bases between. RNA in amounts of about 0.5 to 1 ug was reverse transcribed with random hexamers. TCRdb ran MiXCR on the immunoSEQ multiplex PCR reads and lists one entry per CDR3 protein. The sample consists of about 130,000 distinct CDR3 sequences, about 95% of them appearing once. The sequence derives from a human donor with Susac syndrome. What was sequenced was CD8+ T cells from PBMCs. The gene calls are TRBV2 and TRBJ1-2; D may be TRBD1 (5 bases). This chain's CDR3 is CASSEGGGPYGYTF. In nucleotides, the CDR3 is TGTGCCAGCAGTGAGGGGGGAGGTCCCTATGGCTACACCTTC.